This passage covers 2 T cell receptor beta chains from one sample sequenced in a study of T cell responses to AZD1222 COVID-19 vaccine. Some clones are missing from TCRdb's copy, which holds only in-frame ones; the method was immunoSEQ multiplex PCR. This sample carries under 200,000 clones, around 94% of them seen once, and the ten largest clones take less than 4%. Specimen: peripheral blood, collected 28 days after the second dose of the MenACWY control vaccine. The receptors were gathered from an adult who received the MenACWY meningococcal vaccine as a control.

The chain is built from TRBV6-6 and TRBJ1-1; perhaps TRBD1 as D (5 bases). CDR1 and CDR2 from the germline V gene are MNHNY and SVGAGI (reference sequence). V shed 6 bases and J shed 2 bases, with 19 bases lying between them. The CDR3 covers 16 residues. CDR3 in amino acids: CASSYPPGPQNTEAFF. Here the CDR3 DNA reads TGTGCCAGCAGCTACCCTCCGGGACCGCAAAACACTGAAGCTTTCTTT.

The chain links TRBV6-5 to TRBJ1-1; D is ambiguous. Trimming pared 4 bases from V and 1 base from J, leaving 10 bases between. The germline V gene has CDR1 MNHEY and CDR2 SVGAGI. The CDR3 runs to 14 residues. This CDR3 is CASSFEKKNTEAFF. The DNA for the CDR3 is TGTGCCAGCAGTTTCGAAAAGAAGAACACTGAAGCTTTCTTT.